Sequencing of this T cell receptor beta chain was carried out in a study of OX40 agonist ivuxolimab in advanced cancers. Background on the study: Cancers in dose escalation were hepatocellular, melanoma, renal cell and head and neck. The study's findings and limits: The study observed clonal expansion of CD4+ and CD8+ blood T cells by week 6 at 0.1 to 3.0 mg/kg.

Concerning this clone itself: What it recognizes is unknown.

From germline, CDR1 is SGDLS and CDR2 YYNGEE. The CDR3 runs to 16 residues. J lost 0 bases, V lost 3 bases, and 7 bases had no gene match. The study sampled blood at baseline, cycle 4 day 1, and cycle 7 day 1. The repertoire was sequenced with immunoSEQ multiplex PCR; TCRdb's copy has only in-frame clones and lacks some. This table holds fewer than 80,000 clones, over 75% found once. The V gene is TRBV9, the J gene TRBJ1-1; TRBD1 matches at 8 bases. Sequenced here: CD4+ or CD8+ T cells sorted from blood, sampled in a trial of the OX40 agonist ivuxolimab. This sequence originates from an adult with an advanced solid tumor such as melanoma, head and neck, liver or kidney cancer. CDR3 DNA: TGTGCCAGCAGCGCGGGGACAGGAAGAATGAACACTGAAGCTTTCTTT. Translation: CASSAGTGRMNTEAFF.